Sequencing of this T cell receptor (beta chain) was carried out in a study of cytomegalovirus exposure and HLA in healthy donors. Study results and caveats: Both high specificity and high sensitivity reportedly marked the classifier's diagnosis of cytomegalovirus status. Confirmation was obtained in vitro that a few CMV-associated chains are specific for CMV antigens. A list of 150 to 200 TCR beta chains associated with cytomegalovirus was given.

CDR1 and CDR2 from the germline V gene are MNHNY and SVGAGI (reference sequence). This CDR3 region has 13 residues. With 5 bases removed from V and 5 bases from J, the gap between germline ends came to 13 bases. Concerning this clone: Its specificity is not known.

The donors were members of the roughly 130-subject validation cohort (separate from the roughly 670-subject first cohort). The method was immunoSEQ multiplex PCR; TCRdb's version includes in-frame clones alone and lacks a portion of them. The sample lists roughly 140,000 clones; 88% were seen once. This clonotype originated in a woman aged 18-29 years in good health and CMV-seropositive. The sequenced material came from PBMCs. The chain employs TRBV6-6 and TRBJ2-7; D ambiguous. Here the CDR3 DNA reads TGTGCCAGCAGTCAACGAGGTCCTGACGAGCAGTACTTC. Its protein is CASSQRGPDEQYF.